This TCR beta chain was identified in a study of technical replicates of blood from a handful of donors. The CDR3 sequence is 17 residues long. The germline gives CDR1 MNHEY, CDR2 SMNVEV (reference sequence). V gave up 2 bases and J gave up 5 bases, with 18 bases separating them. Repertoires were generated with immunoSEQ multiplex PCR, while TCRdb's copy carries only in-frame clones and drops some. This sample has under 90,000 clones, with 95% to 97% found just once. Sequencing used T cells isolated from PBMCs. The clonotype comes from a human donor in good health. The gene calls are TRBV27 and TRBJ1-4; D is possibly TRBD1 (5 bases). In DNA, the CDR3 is TGTGCCAGCAGTTTAAGGGGTCAGCAGACCAAAAATGAAAAACTGTTTTTT. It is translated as CASSLRGQQTKNEKLFF.